This T cell receptor beta chain was captured in a study of regulatory T cells in long-lasting Graves disease. Whole-study results and caveats: Patients whose Graves' disease persisted exhibited lower TCR diversity than those newly diagnosed.

The authors built TCR beta libraries using iRepertoire HTBI primers and Arm-PCR of CDR3 regions. TCRdb analysed the multiplex PCR reads with MiXCR anew, one entry per CDR3 protein. The sample contains some 490,000 distinct CDR3 sequences, more than 10% of which appear only once. As for time point: newly diagnosed GD, antithyroid drugs for less than 3 months. Extracted RNA from PBMCs served as the source of the TCR library. This clonotype was picked up many times. The antigen is undetermined. This CDR3 is 14 amino acids long. The V gene's germline CDR1 is KGHSH and CDR2 LQKENI. Trimming left V 3 bases short and J 9 bases short, with 15 bases between. These data also featured in a second study, about T cells in Graves' hyperthyroidism and ophthalmopathy.

J is TRBJ2-1 and V is TRBV18, with D possibly TRBD2 on 5 matching bases. The TCR originated in a woman between 25 and 40 years old with Graves disease. Sequenced here: peripheral blood mononuclear cells (PBMCs), sampled at new diagnosis, from a patient treated with antithyroid drugs. The CDR3 nucleotides are TGTGCCAGCTCACCCGACCGCCCTAGCCCTGAGCAGTTCTTC. Translating it yields CASSPDRPSPEQFF.